A selection of T cell receptor beta chains follows, all from one sample in a study of cytomegalovirus exposure and HLA in healthy donors. TCRdb's copy holds only in-frame clones and misses some; the assay was immunoSEQ multiplex PCR. This table has about 190,000 clones, 65% to 80% appearing once. The sample comprised PBMCs. The receptor source for this set is a man aged 30 to 45 in good health and CMV-seropositive. The CDR3 runs from the conserved cysteine through the conserved F or W. The D gene is left open where the match is weak. Clone size is stated in some rows and not others, as once, few, many or a class when expanded.

>TRBV6-5|TRBJ1-2|-|-
CASRSQGLVHYGYTF
TGTGCCAGCAGGTCCCAGGGGTTGGTACACTATGGCTACACCTTC
>TRBV6-5|TRBJ2-5|few|-
CASSYRGSFQETQYF
TGTGCCAGCAGTTACAGAGGCTCCTTTCAAGAGACCCAGTACTTC
>TRBV7-2|TRBJ2-3|-|-
CASSPEPYSDTQYF
TGTGCCAGCAGCCCCGAACCCTACTCCGATACGCAGTATTTT
>TRBV19|TRBJ2-4|-|TRBD2
CASRRLAGDGGLAKNIQYF
TGTGCCAGTAGAAGACTAGCGGGAGACGGGGGACTAGCCAAAAACATTCAGTACTTC
>TRBV19|TRBJ1-2|-|TRBD1
CASSIVRGQSANYGYTF
TGTGCCAGTAGTATAGTAAGGGGACAGTCAGCTAACTATGGCTACACCTTC
>TRBV6-1|TRBJ1-2|-|TRBD1
CASWDRSPSNYGYTF
TGTGCCAGTTGGGACAGGAGTCCTTCTAACTATGGCTACACCTTC
>TRBV2|TRBJ2-1|-|TRBD2
CASAASGSYNEQFF
TGTGCCAGCGCGGCTAGCGGATCCTACAATGAGCAGTTCTTC
>TRBV27|TRBJ2-3|-|-
CASGQTTDTQYF
TGTGCCAGCGGACAGACCACAGATACGCAGTATTTT
>TRBV7-2|TRBJ1-1|-|TRBD1
CASSLAPGRGLNTEAFF
TGTGCCAGCAGCTTAGCGCCGGGCAGGGGGCTGAACACTGAAGCTTTCTTT
>TRBV7-8|TRBJ2-2|-|-
CASSPKVPGGAGSTGELFF
TGTGCCAGCAGCCCAAAGGTCCCGGGGGGCGCCGGCAGCACCGGGGAGCTGTTTTTT
>TRBV11-2|TRBJ2-1|-|TRBD2
CASSQLAGSYNEQFF
TGTGCCAGCAGTCAACTAGCGGGAAGCTACAATGAGCAGTTCTTC
>TRBV10-2|TRBJ2-5|-|TRBD2
CASRAGLQETQYF
TGCGCCAGCAGAGCGGGGCTCCAAGAGACCCAGTACTTC
>TRBV2|TRBJ2-2|-|-
CASGRDSNTGELFF
TGTGCCAGCGGGCGGGACTCGAACACCGGGGAGCTGTTTTTT
>TRBV7-9|TRBJ1-4|-|-
CASRPPGGGNEKLFF
TGTGCCAGCAGACCACCGGGTGGCGGTAATGAAAAACTGTTTTTT
>TRBV5-1|TRBJ1-1|-|TRBD1
CASSPKHPGQGARNTEAFF
TGCGCCAGCAGCCCAAAACACCCGGGACAGGGGGCGCGGAACACTGAAGCTTTCTTT
>TRBV7-3|TRBJ2-7|-|TRBD2
CASSFGLGGEQYF
TGTGCCAGCAGCTTCGGACTAGGAGGCGAGCAGTACTTC
>TRBV28|TRBJ2-1|-|-
CASRGASSYNEQFF
TGTGCCAGCAGAGGGGCTAGCTCCTACAATGAGCAGTTCTTC
>TRBV30|TRBJ2-5|-|-
CAWRWGPNQETQYF
TGTGCCTGGAGGTGGGGCCCAAATCAAGAGACCCAGTACTTC
>TRBV6-5|TRBJ1-5|-|-
CASRGGSDQPQHF
TGTGCCAGCAGGGGGGGTAGTGATCAGCCCCAGCATTTT
>TRBV5-4|TRBJ1-3|-|-
CASSLSAEGNTIYF
TGTGCCAGCAGCTTGTCCGCGGAAGGAAACACCATATATTTT
>TRBV30|TRBJ1-5|-|-
CAWSVQSNQPQHF
TGTGCCTGGAGTGTCCAAAGCAATCAGCCCCAGCATTTT
>TRBV6-5|TRBJ1-1|-|TRBD1
CASRIQGIGTEAFF
TGTGCCAGCAGGATACAGGGGATCGGCACTGAAGCTTTCTTT
>TRBV19|TRBJ1-1|once|-
CASSIQGGEEAFF
TGTGCCAGTAGTATCCAGGGCGGCGAAGAAGCTTTCTTT
>TRBV5-1|TRBJ2-1|-|TRBD2
CASSEYSGGSNNEQFF
TGCGCCAGCAGCGAATACAGCGGGGGGAGCAACAATGAGCAGTTCTTC
>TRBV25-1|TRBJ1-4|-|-
CASSGSNSATNEKLFF
TGTGCCAGCAGTGGGTCCAACAGTGCAACTAATGAAAAACTGTTTTTT
>TRBV7-9|TRBJ1-3|-|TRBD1
CSSSRQGPTGNTIYF
TGTTCCAGCAGCCGACAGGGACCAACTGGAAACACCATATATTTT
>TRBV6-6|TRBJ2-3|-|TRBD1
CASSYGQESTDTQYF
TGTGCCAGCAGTTACGGACAGGAGAGCACAGATACGCAGTATTTT
>TRBV5-1|TRBJ1-1|once|-
CASRESPGNTEAFF
TGCGCCAGCAGGGAGAGCCCGGGGAACACTGAAGCTTTCTTT
>TRBV29-1|TRBJ1-1|-|-
CSVAPGTEAFF
TGCAGCGTGGCACCAGGGACTGAAGCTTTCTTT
>TRBV28|TRBJ2-5|-|-
CASSSGSEETQYF
TGTGCCAGCAGTTCCGGGTCCGAAGAGACCCAGTACTTC
>TRBV5-6|TRBJ2-3|-|TRBD2
CASSSPGLAGYTDTQYF
TGTGCCAGCAGCTCACCGGGACTAGCGGGATACACAGATACGCAGTATTTT
>TRBV29-1|TRBJ2-3|few|TRBD2
CSVDGLAGGLSTDTQYF
TGCAGCGTTGACGGACTAGCGGGGGGCCTCAGCACAGATACGCAGTATTTT
>TRBV2|TRBJ2-5|-|-
CASLLEVQETQYF
TGTGCCAGCCTACTAGAGGTCCAAGAGACCCAGTACTTC
>TRBV7-3|TRBJ2-7|few|TRBD2
CASSSLAGAPYEQYF
TGTGCCAGCAGCTCTCTAGCGGGGGCCCCCTACGAGCAGTACTTC
>TRBV5-1|TRBJ2-5|-|TRBD2
CASRVLAGVVETQYF
TGCGCCAGCAGGGTTCTAGCGGGAGTTGTCGAGACCCAGTACTTC
>TRBV25-1|TRBJ1-4|-|-
CASSDPGNENLFF
TGTGCCAGCAGTGACCCCGGTAATGAAAACCTGTTTTTT
>TRBV11-2|TRBJ2-5|once|TRBD1
CASSLVPGGTGETQYF
TGTGCCAGCAGCTTAGTTCCAGGGGGTACTGGAGAGACCCAGTACTTC
>TRBV7-9|TRBJ2-5|-|-
CASSLGSFGETQYF
TGTGCCAGCAGCTTAGGGTCGTTCGGGGAGACCCAGTACTTC
>TRBV5-1|TRBJ1-5|few|-
CASSLGGDQPQHF
TGCGCCAGCAGCTTGGGGGGGGATCAGCCCCAGCATTTT
>TRBV9|TRBJ2-3|-|-
CASSRGPGTDTQYF
TGTGCCAGCAGCAGAGGCCCCGGCACAGATACGCAGTATTTT
>TRBV7-9|TRBJ2-2|-|TRBD1
CASSLRTGDHRGRTGELFF
TGTGCCAGCAGCTTAAGGACAGGGGATCACAGGGGTCGAACCGGGGAGCTGTTTTTT
>TRBV6-1|TRBJ2-6|-|TRBD1
CASSEVGWDRGPGANVLTF
TGTGCCAGCAGTGAAGTGGGTTGGGACAGGGGACCCGGGGCCAACGTCCTGACTTTC
>TRBV6-5|TRBJ2-1|-|TRBD2
CASSPTSGSNNEQFF
TGTGCCAGCAGTCCCACTAGCGGGAGCAACAATGAGCAGTTCTTC
>TRBV11-2|TRBJ2-4|-|-
CASSIGDAKNIQYF
TGTGCCAGCAGCATCGGAGATGCCAAAAACATTCAGTACTTC
>TRBV30|TRBJ2-3|-|TRBD2
CAWTQAGITDTQYF
TGTGCCTGGACTCAAGCGGGGATCACAGATACGCAGTATTTT
>TRBV5-6|TRBJ2-7|once|TRBD2
CASSSREKGYEQYF
TGTGCCAGCAGCTCGCGGGAGAAGGGGTACGAGCAGTACTTC
>TRBV5-1|TRBJ2-2|-|TRBD2
CASSLRGRANTGELFF
TGCGCCAGCAGCTTGCGCGGGAGAGCGAACACCGGGGAGCTGTTTTTT
>TRBV6-1|TRBJ1-1|-|-
CASSEGGTLAFF
TGTGCCAGCAGTGAAGGGGGGACTTTGGCTTTCTTT
>TRBV15|TRBJ2-7|-|TRBD1
CATSRGGQEHEQYF
TGTGCCACCAGCAGAGGGGGACAGGAACACGAGCAGTACTTC
>TRBV2|TRBJ2-4|-|TRBD1
CVSSEDRAKNIQYF
TGTGTCAGCAGTGAGGACAGGGCCAAAAACATTCAGTACTTC
>TRBV28|TRBJ1-1|-|-
CASSFRELMNTEAFF
TGTGCCAGCAGTTTCCGCGAGCTTATGAACACTGAAGCTTTCTTT
>TRBV30|TRBJ1-2|-|TRBD1
CALGPVPGQGKGAGYTF
TGTGCCCTAGGGCCCGTCCCGGGACAGGGAAAGGGAGCGGGCTACACCTTC
>TRBV28|TRBJ2-4|-|TRBD1
CASSSFGQGLAKNIQYF
TGTGCCAGCAGTAGTTTCGGACAGGGGTTAGCCAAAAACATTCAGTACTTC
>TRBV7-3|TRBJ2-7|-|TRBD2
CASSPMLAGGDEQYF
TGTGCCAGCAGCCCGATGCTAGCGGGGGGTGACGAGCAGTACTTC
>TRBV5-8|TRBJ1-5|-|TRBD1
CASSFGQGDQPQHF
TGTGCCAGCAGCTTCGGACAGGGGGACCAGCCCCAGCATTTT
>TRBV11-2|TRBJ1-5|-|-
CASGGSGRAQPQHF
TGTGCCAGCGGCGGTTCGGGGAGGGCTCAGCCCCAGCATTTT
>TRBV30|TRBJ1-6|-|-
CAWTSLYSPLHF
TGTGCCTGGACCTCCCTCTATTCACCCCTCCACTTT
>TRBV27|TRBJ2-7|-|TRBD2
CASSLTPGGSAREQYF
TGTGCCAGCAGTTTAACCCCGGGGGGTTCCGCTCGGGAGCAGTACTTC
>TRBV14|TRBJ1-4|-|-
CASSQEGRGKLFF
TGTGCCAGCAGCCAAGAGGGGAGGGGTAAACTGTTTTTT
>TRBV11-2|TRBJ2-7|few|TRBD2
CASSLGGSSYEQYF
TGTGCCAGCAGCTTAGGCGGGAGCTCCTACGAGCAGTACTTC